The 21 T cell receptor beta chains reported below all come from one sample, sequenced in a study of shared clonotypes between healthy human individuals. TCRdb keeps only in-frame clones here, not all; method: immunoSEQ multiplex PCR. The sample records 650,000 to 800,000 clones, 92% being singletons. CD8 cells classed as naive were CD45RO-negative and positively selected for CCR7, excluding terminally differentiated effector memory CD45RA+ cells. The sequenced sample consisted of naive CD8+ T cells sorted from blood. These receptors came from a man aged 25-40 years in good health.

As for this clone: At the DNA level, this CDR3 is encoded by other sequences in the same sample as well. The CDR3 sequence is CAWTVDSYEQYF. In DNA, the CDR3 is TGTGCCTGGACAGTTGATAGCTACGAGCAGTACTTC. The chain is built from TRBV30 and TRBJ2-7; D is ambiguous. V lost 4 bases and J 3 bases, leaving 10 bases between the germline ends. The germline gives CDR1 GTSNPN, CDR2 SVGIG (reference sequence). The CDR3 totals 12 residues.

The rearrangement links TRBV11-2 to TRBJ2-7, with 10 nucleotides matching TRBD2. V lost 6 bases, J lost 0 bases, and 8 bases stayed unmatched. The CDR3 loop spans 16 amino acids. CDR1 is SGHAT and CDR2 is FQNNGV in the germline V gene. The CDR3 region is CASRDIAGGLSYEQYF. CDR3 bases: TGTGCCAGCAGGGACATAGCGGGAGGCCTCTCCTACGAGCAGTACTTC. Drawing the rest from reference TRBV11-2 and TRBJ2-7, the complete variable domain is EAGVAQSPRYKIIEKRQSVAFWCNPISGHATLYWYQQILGQGPKLLIQFQNNGVVDDSQLPKDRFSAERLKGVDSTLKIQPAKLEDSAVYLCASRDIAGGLSYEQYFGPGTRLTVT.

The chain joins TRBV19 to TRBJ2-7; possible D gene TRBD2, 5 bases. Germline CDR1 reads LNHDA; CDR2 reads SQIVND (reference sequence). V shed 5 bases and J shed 3 bases, with 14 bases lying between them. The CDR3 runs 14 residues. The CDR3 loop reads CASSPSGIRYEQYF. In nucleotides, the CDR3 is TGTGCCAGTAGTCCTTCGGGGATTCGCTACGAGCAGTACTTC. Full variable domain (outside the CDR3, taken from reference TRBV19 and TRBJ2-7): DGGITQSPKYLFRKEGQNVTLSCEQNLNHDAMYWYRQDPGQGLRLIYYSQIVNDFQKGDIAEGYSVSREKKESFPLTVTSAQKNPTAFYLCASSPSGIRYEQYFGPGTRLTVT.

This chain links TRBV9 with TRBJ2-7; D is uncertain. This CDR3 is 14 amino acids long. The V gene's germline CDR1 is SGDLS and CDR2 YYNGEE. The V end was cut by 4 bases, the J end by 6 bases, with 17 bases between. CDR3 in DNA: TGTGCCAGCAGCTCAGAAAAGCAAAACGGCGAGCAGTACTTC. This encodes CASSSEKQNGEQYF. The variable domain in full, completed from reference TRBV9 and TRBJ2-7, reads DSGVTQTPKHLITATGQRVTLRCSPRSGDLSVYWYQQSLDQGLQFLIQYYNGEERAKGNILERFSAQQFPDLHSELNLSSLELGDSALYFCASSSEKQNGEQYFGPGTRLTVT.

The DNA of the CDR3 is TGCAGCGTTGCTGACAGGGGCAACTATGGCTACACCTTC. Translation gives CSVADRGNYGYTF. The rearrangement uses TRBV29-1 and TRBJ1-2; 8 nucleotides match TRBD1. Germline values: CDR1 SQVTM, CDR2 ANQGSEA. The trim removed 4 bases at V and 2 bases at J, leaving 3 bases unmatched. The CDR3 has 13 amino acids.

The chain uses TRBV7-9 and TRBJ1-4; perhaps TRBD1 as D (5 bases). Germline CDR1 and CDR2: SEHNR and FQNEAQ (reference sequence). The CDR3 contains 15 residues. Deletions cut 5 bases from V and 10 bases from J, with 20 bases between. CDR3 residues: CASSLPRDGTRKLFF. CDR3 nucleotides: TGTGCCAGCAGCCTGCCCCGGGACGGGACCCGAAAACTGTTTTTT. The full variable domain, in which reference TRBV7-9 and TRBJ1-4 provide the parts outside the CDR3, is DTGVSQNPRHKITKRGQNVTFRCDPISEHNRLYWYRQTLGQGPEFLTYFQNEAQLEKSRLLSDRFSAERPKGSFSTLEIQRTEQGDSAMYLCASSLPRDGTRKLFFGSGTQLSVL.

V usage is TRBV7-3 and J usage is TRBJ2-3; D possibly corresponds to TRBD2 (6 bases). Trimming took 5 bases from V and 4 from J, leaving 16 bases between them. The germline V gene has CDR1 SGHTA and CDR2 FQGTGA. The CDR3 contains 15 residues. Here the CDR3 reads CASSPTGDEADTQYF. The CDR3 DNA reads TGTGCCAGCAGCCCAACGGGGGATGAGGCAGATACGCAGTATTTT. Supplemented by reference TRBV7-3 and TRBJ2-3, the full variable domain reads GAGVSQTPSNKVTEKGKYVELRCDPISGHTALYWYRQSLGQGPEFLIYFQGTGAADDSGLPNDRFFAVRPEGSVSTLKIQRTERGDSAVYLCASSPTGDEADTQYFGPGTRLTVL.

The rearrangement links TRBV28 to TRBJ2-7; a possible D gene is TRBD2 (5 bases). Germline values: CDR1 MDHEN, CDR2 SYDVKM. Trimming took off 6 bases at V and 3 bases at J, with 15 bases between the two ends. The CDR3 sequence is 14 residues long. The chain's CDR3 is CASRDPSRHYEQYF. Here the CDR3 DNA reads TGTGCCAGCAGGGATCCTAGCCGACACTACGAGCAGTACTTC.

The rearrangement uses TRBV11-2 and TRBJ2-1, with 9 bases identical to TRBD1. The ends lost 8 bases at V and 6 bases at J; junction bases unmatched: 8. CDR3 length: 14 amino acids. The germline V gene encodes CDR1 SGHAT and CDR2 FQNNGV. The CDR3 region has the DNA TGTGCCAGCCAAGGACAGGGGTCGGCCAATGAGCAGTTCTTC. Its protein product is CASQGQGSANEQFF.

The V gene is TRBV29-1, the J gene TRBJ1-1, with a possible D match to TRBD1 (5 bases). Germline V gene sequence: CDR1 SQVTM, CDR2 ANQGSEA. V lost 4 bases to trimming and J lost 6 bases, with 12 bases between them. The CDR3 consists of 12 residues. In DNA form, the CDR3 reads TGCAGCGTTGTAGGGGATTATCCTGAAGCTTTCTTT. Its translation: CSVVGDYPEAFF. Complete variable domain (other parts from reference TRBV29-1 and TRBJ1-1): SAVISQKPSRDICQRGTSLTIQCQVDSQVTMMFWYRQQPGQSLTLIATANQGSEATYESGFVIDKFPISRPNLTFSTLTVSNMSPEDSSIYLCSVVGDYPEAFFGQGTRLTVV.

V usage is TRBV28 and J usage is TRBJ2-7, with D maybe TRBD1 (6 bases). The CDR3 consists of 15 residues. V was shortened by 8 bases and J by 0 bases, with 17 bases between the two germline ends. Germline V gives CDR1 MDHEN, CDR2 SYDVKM. The CDR3 loop is CASHPTGQSSYEQYF. For the CDR3, the DNA is TGTGCCAGCCACCCGACAGGCCAGAGCTCCTACGAGCAGTACTTC.

The rearrangement links TRBV9 to TRBJ2-3; 7 bases are a match to TRBD1. This CDR3 contains 17 residues. V gave up 2 bases and J gave up 0 bases; unmatched junction bases: 9. Germline values: CDR1 SGDLS, CDR2 YYNGEE. The CDR3 region has the DNA TGTGCCAGCAGCGTCGGTCCCACAGGGGTCAGCACAGATACGCAGTATTTT. Its protein product is CASSVGPTGVSTDTQYF.

The chain joins TRBV7-9 to TRBJ2-1; a possible D gene is TRBD2 (6 bases). Trimming shortened V by 5 bases and J by 6 bases, and 23 bases separated the two germline ends. CDR1 and CDR2 (germline): SEHNR, FQNEAQ (reference sequence). The CDR3 has 17 amino acids. The CDR3 reads CASSARLGTVGTNEQFF. The CDR3 DNA sequence: TGTGCCAGCAGCGCAAGACTAGGAACCGTGGGGACCAATGAGCAGTTCTTC. The full variable domain, with the rest looked up from reference TRBV7-9 and TRBJ2-1, is DTGVSQNPRHKITKRGQNVTFRCDPISEHNRLYWYRQTLGQGPEFLTYFQNEAQLEKSRLLSDRFSAERPKGSFSTLEIQRTEQGDSAMYLCASSARLGTVGTNEQFFGPGTRLTVL.

This clone occurred a few times. Different DNA sequences within this sample yield the same CDR3. CDR3 sequence (DNA): TGTGCCAGCAGTTACGGGGGGAATCAGCCCCAGCATTTT. The encoded protein is CASSYGGNQPQHF. The rearrangement joins TRBV6-5 to TRBJ1-5; a weak D match, TRBD1 (5 bases). Germline V gene sequence: CDR1 MNHEY, CDR2 SVGAGI. CDR3 length: 13 residues. Trimming removed 2 bases at V and 4 bases at J, with 6 bases between.

This clone came up once. The chain combines TRBV7-9 with TRBJ2-7; 7 bases are a match to TRBD1. The ends lost 5 bases at V and 3 bases at J; junction bases unmatched: 4. The germline V gene has CDR1 SEHNR and CDR2 FQNEAQ (reference sequence). The CDR3 has 13 amino acids. The CDR3: CASSGDSSYEQYF. In DNA, the CDR3 is TGTGCCAGCAGCGGGGACAGCAGCTACGAGCAGTACTTC.

This clone was counted between two and nine times. This chain joins TRBV27 and TRBJ2-7, with no clear D. Germline assignment: CDR1 MNHEY and CDR2 SMNVEV (reference sequence). The CDR3 length is 15 residues. Trimming pared 5 bases from V and 2 bases from J, leaving 16 bases between. CDR3 amino acids: CASSIAASGAYEQYF. CDR3 sequence (DNA): TGTGCCAGCAGTATAGCCGCGTCGGGTGCCTACGAGCAGTACTTC.

This chain uses TRBV9 with TRBJ2-2, with TRBD1 matching 9 bases. This CDR3 spans 16 amino acids. Germline V gene data show CDR1 as SGDLS and CDR2 as YYNGEE. Trimming cost V 1 base and J 5 bases; bases outside gene matches: 6. Written as DNA, the CDR3 is TGTGCCAGCAGCGTATTCCGGGACAGGGTGACCGGGGAGCTGTTTTTT. It yields the protein CASSVFRDRVTGELFF.

The V call is TRBV6-6, the J call TRBJ1-2; D may be TRBD1 (6 bases). The CDR3 has 15 residues. Germline assignment: CDR1 MNHNY and CDR2 SVGAGI (reference sequence). The V end was cut by 0 bases, the J end by 0 bases, with 8 bases between. The CDR3 DNA reads as TGTGCCAGCAGTTACTCGGACAGTTCTAACTATGGCTACACCTTC. Translating it yields CASSYSDSSNYGYTF.

The genes are TRBV7-5 and TRBJ2-3; the table's D call, TRBD2, was not checked against the DNA. TRBV7-5 is flagged as a pseudogene. The CDR3 spans 17 residues. Written as DNA, the CDR3 is TGTGCCAGAAGCTTAGCACGCCTAGCGGGGAGCACAGATACGCAGTATTTT. Amino acid sequence: CARSLARLAGSTDTQYF.

The V and J genes are TRBV7-9 and TRBJ2-1; no clear D gene. V was pared by 7 bases and J by 9 bases, with 10 bases between. There are 11 residues in the CDR3. Germline assignment: CDR1 SEHNR and CDR2 FQNEAQ (reference sequence). The CDR3 nucleotides are TGTGCCAGCACGCCTCGGTCTGAGCAGTTCTTC. Residues: CASTPRSEQFF.

In this sample, this clone turned up a few times. This rearrangement joins TRBV21-1 to TRBJ1-5. TRBV21-1 is noted as a pseudogene. This CDR3 is 17 amino acids long. The CDR3 is CASRTIDPDGCNQPQHF. In DNA, the CDR3 is TGTGCCAGCAGAACCATAGACCCGGACGGTTGCAATCAGCCCCAGCATTTT.